The 2 T cell receptor beta chains reported below all come from one sample, sequenced in a study of blood T cell repertoires in COVID-19. Clones were read by immunoSEQ multiplex PCR, and TCRdb kept only the in-frame ones, dropping some. The sample records 200,000 or so clones, roughly 79% being singletons. The sequenced sample was peripheral blood. These receptors came from a woman aged 80 or older with COVID-19, enrolled during active disease.

This chain uses TRBV5-1 with TRBJ1-1; D is undetermined. CDR1 and CDR2 (germline): SGHRS, YFSETQ. V was trimmed by 0 bases and J by 2 bases, leaving 14 bases between them. The CDR3 sequence is 16 residues long. This CDR3 reads CASSLGEAGTNTEAFF. In DNA form, the CDR3 reads TGCGCCAGCAGCTTGGGCGAGGCCGGAACTAACACTGAAGCTTTCTTT.

This clone has a single count. The chain employs TRBV7-9 and TRBJ2-1; TRBD2 aligns across 10 bases. Trimming cost V 3 bases and J 5 bases; bases outside gene matches: 7. Germline V gene sequence: CDR1 SEHNR, CDR2 FQNEAQ (reference sequence). CDR3 size: 16 residues. CDR3 protein: CASSFPTSGPNNEQFF. The CDR3 coding sequence is TGTGCCAGCAGCTTCCCGACTAGCGGGCCTAACAATGAGCAGTTCTTC.